Following are 18 T cell receptor beta chains from one sample sequenced in a study of low-dose radiotherapy and immunotherapy resistance in tumors. TRAV and TRBV primers primed cDNA for both TCRalpha and TCRbeta. TCR amplification ran approximately 20 PCR cycles using constant-region and V-primer adapter primers. TCRdb ran MiXCR on the reads and lists one entry per CDR3 protein. The repertoire consists of about 20,000 distinct CDR3 sequences, with around 74% occurring once and the leading ten covering around 10%. Receptors originate from a human donor with advanced metastatic prostate, ovarian, gallbladder or colorectal cancer (not recorded which). This table probably holds off-target reads from a library built for another chain.

The chain recombines TRBV5-1 with TRBJ1-2; unclear D gene. Germline CDR1 is SGHRS and CDR2 is YFSETQ. The V end lost 4 bases, the J end lost 7 bases, and 17 bases lay between the germline ends. CDR3 size: 14 residues. The CDR3 DNA follows: TGCGCCAGCAGCGACGGGCTCCCAGGTAGTGGCTACACCTTC. This codes for CASSDGLPGSGYTF.

This rearrangement joins TRBV20-1 to TRBJ1-2, with a weak D call TRBD1 (5 bases). This CDR3 is 12 amino acids long. The V and J ends lost 5 bases and 5 bases respectively, with 12 bases between them. The germline CDR1 and CDR2 sequences are DFQATT and SNEGSKA (reference sequence). The CDR3: CSASGHPYGYTF. The CDR3 nucleotides read TGCAGTGCTTCCGGACATCCTTATGGCTACACCTTC.

This chain uses TRBV2 with TRBJ2-1; D is possibly TRBD2 (7 bases). V gave up 2 bases and J gave up 0 bases, with 14 bases separating them. The CDR3 loop spans 17 amino acids. CDR1 and CDR2 (germline): SNHLY, FYNNEI. Here the CDR3 DNA reads TGTGCCAGCAGTGAACTAGGGGGGGGGAGCTCCTACAATGAGCAGTTCTTC. Protein sequence: CASSELGGGSSYNEQFF.

This chain connects TRBV28 to TRBJ2-7; D is possibly TRBD2 (6 bases). The CDR3 runs 12 residues. The germline CDR1 and CDR2 sequences are MDHEN and SYDVKM. The ends were cut back, 2 bases at V and 7 bases at J, with 9 bases in the middle. CDR3 DNA sequence: TGTGCCAGCAGTTTACAGGGAGGAGAGCAGTACTTC. Protein: CASSLQGGEQYF.

The CDR3 loop is CASSRRTGGDTDTQYF. In nucleotides, the CDR3 is TGTGCCAGCAGCCGGAGGACAGGGGGCGACACAGATACGCAGTATTTT. The rearrangement uses TRBV6-1 and TRBJ2-3, with TRBD1 matching over 11 bases. The CDR3 totals 16 residues. Germline values: CDR1 MNHNS, CDR2 SASEGT. J gave up 2 bases and V 6 bases, and 7 bases lay outside the gene matches.

This chain connects TRBV20-1 to TRBJ2-1, with D possibly called TRBD1 or TRBD2 (5 bases each). The CDR3 is 13 amino acids. V was cut by 3 bases and J by 4 bases, with 10 bases left in between. Germline-derived CDR1 and CDR2 are DFQATT and SNEGSKA (reference sequence). DNA for the CDR3: TGCAGTGCTAGTACGGGGCCATACAATGAGCAGTTCTTC. Amino acids: CSASTGPYNEQFF.

This chain joins TRBV7-2 and TRBJ1-6, with a possible D match to TRBD1 (6 bases). V gave up 3 bases and J gave up 8 bases, with 14 bases separating them. Germline values: CDR1 SGHTA, CDR2 FQGNSA. This CDR3 is 15 amino acids long. CDR3 amino acids: CASSFPRGRDSPLHF. The CDR3 DNA reads as TGTGCCAGCAGCTTTCCCAGGGGAAGAGATTCACCCCTCCACTTT. Looking up the rest from reference TRBV7-2 and TRBJ1-6 gives the full variable domain: GAGVSQSPSNKVTEKGKDVELRCDPISGHTALYWYRQSLGQGLEFLIYFQGNSAPDKSGLPSDRFSAERTGGSVSTLTIQRTQQEDSAVYLCASSFPRGRDSPLHFGNGTRLTVT.

The J gene is TRBJ1-5, the V gene TRBV18; D not certain. Germline assignment: CDR1 KGHSH and CDR2 LQKENI. The CDR3 sequence is 12 residues long. Trimming cost V 5 bases and J 6 bases, with 8 bases left between them. CDR3 DNA: TGTGCCAGCTCAGAAGGGAGTCAGCCCCAGCATTTT. This codes for CASSEGSQPQHF.

V is TRBV6-2 or TRBV6-3 and J is TRBJ2-2; D may be TRBD2 (5 bases). The germline gives CDR1 MNHEY, CDR2 SVGEGT. The V end was cut by 2 bases, the J end by 5 bases, with 15 bases between. This CDR3 is built from 16 residues. This chain's CDR3 is CASSYGLMGVTGELFF. The CDR3, as DNA: TGTGCCAGCAGTTACGGGCTAATGGGAGTAACCGGGGAGCTGTTTTTT.

This sequence joins TRBV11-3 and TRBJ2-3; tentative D call: TRBD2 (6 bases). The V gene lost 7 bases and the J gene lost 3 bases, with 14 bases spanning the gap. The CDR3 runs to 14 residues. Germline V gives CDR1 SGHNT, CDR2 YENEEA. The CDR3 sequence is CASTGTAGTDTQYF. CDR3 sequence (DNA): TGTGCCAGCACCGGGACTGCTGGGACAGATACGCAGTATTTT.

The chain employs TRBV5-6 and TRBJ2-7; 12 bases are shared with TRBD2. The germline gives CDR1 SGHDT, CDR2 YYEEEE. V was pared by 4 bases and J by 1 base, with 3 bases of the junction left unmatched. The CDR3 covers 15 residues. This CDR3 reads CASSRGTSGSYEQYF. In DNA, the CDR3 is TGTGCCAGCAGCCGCGGGACTAGCGGGTCCTACGAGCAGTACTTC.

The CDR3 DNA is TGTGCCAGCAGCGGCAGGGGGCCCGGAAACACCATATATTTT. It translates to CASSGRGPGNTIYF. The chain links TRBV5-4 to TRBJ1-3, with 8 nucleotides matching TRBD1. The CDR3 extends over 14 amino acids. Germline-derived CDR1 and CDR2 are SGHNT and YYREEE (reference sequence). The ends lost 4 bases at V and 4 bases at J; junction bases unmatched: 4. The whole variable domain, filled in from reference TRBV5-4 and TRBJ1-3, reads ETGVTQSPTHLIKTRGQQVTLRCSSQSGHNTVSWYQQALGQGPQFIFQYYREEENGRGNFPPRFSGLQFPNYSSELNVNALELDDSALYLCASSGRGPGNTIYFGEGSWLTVV.

The gene calls are TRBV7-3 and TRBJ1-1; D may be TRBD1 (6 bases). V lost 5 bases to trimming and J lost 1 base, with 8 bases between them. The CDR3 covers 13 residues. Per the germline V gene, CDR1 is SGHTA and CDR2 is FQGTGA. Here the CDR3 DNA reads TGTGCCAGCAGCAAGGACAGGAACACTGAAGCTTTCTTT. Its protein is CASSKDRNTEAFF.

The chain employs TRBV28 and TRBJ2-3; 10 positions agree with TRBD2. V lost 8 bases, J lost 1 base, and 3 bases stayed unmatched. The CDR3 runs 14 residues. CDR1 MDHEN and CDR2 SYDVKM come from the germline V gene. CDR3 in amino acids: CASGLAGGTDTQYF. For the CDR3, the DNA is TGTGCCAGCGGCCTAGCGGGGGGCACAGATACGCAGTATTTT. The variable domain in full, completed from reference TRBV28 and TRBJ2-3, reads DVKVTQSSRYLVKRTGEKVFLECVQDMDHENMFWYRQDPGLGLRLIYFSYDVKMKEKGDIPEGYSVSREKKERFSLILESASTNQTSMYLCASGLAGGTDTQYFGPGTRLTVL.

This chain joins TRBV20-1 and TRBJ1-2, with TRBD1 as a possible D gene (5 bases). CDR1 and CDR2 (germline): DFQATT, SNEGSKA (reference sequence). The CDR3 loop spans 13 amino acids. V was cut by 4 bases and J by 5 bases, with 14 bases left in between. The CDR3 DNA is TGCAGTGCTACCGGGACGGAGGGTTATGGCTACACCTTC. Translating it yields CSATGTEGYGYTF.

The rearrangement joins TRBV11-2 to TRBJ2-1, with 12 bases that match TRBD2. The CDR3 is 16 residues long. Germline CDR1 is SGHAT and CDR2 is FQNNGV. V was clipped by 5 bases and J by 7 bases; unmatched bases: 9. The CDR3 DNA reads as TGTGCCAGCAGCCTTCGACTAGCGGGAGTAGTGAATGAGCAGTTCTTC. This translates into CASSLRLAGVVNEQFF.

The chain carries TRBV7-9 and TRBJ2-7, with D uncertain. The CDR3 length is 12 residues. Per the germline V gene, CDR1 is SEHNR and CDR2 is FQNEAQ (reference sequence). V gave up 2 bases and J gave up 6 bases, with 8 bases separating them. In nucleotides, the CDR3 is TGTGCCAGCAGCTTAAGCCAAACCGAGCAGTACTTC. This codes for CASSLSQTEQYF.

This chain connects TRBV12-3 or TRBV12-4 to TRBJ1-1, with TRBD1 as a possible D gene (5 bases). Trimming removed 2 bases at V and 4 bases at J, with 20 bases between. This CDR3 spans 17 amino acids. CDR3 region: CASSLYGGTSRSTEAFF. As DNA, the CDR3 is TGTGCCAGCAGTTTATACGGGGGGACTTCGAGGAGCACTGAAGCTTTCTTT.